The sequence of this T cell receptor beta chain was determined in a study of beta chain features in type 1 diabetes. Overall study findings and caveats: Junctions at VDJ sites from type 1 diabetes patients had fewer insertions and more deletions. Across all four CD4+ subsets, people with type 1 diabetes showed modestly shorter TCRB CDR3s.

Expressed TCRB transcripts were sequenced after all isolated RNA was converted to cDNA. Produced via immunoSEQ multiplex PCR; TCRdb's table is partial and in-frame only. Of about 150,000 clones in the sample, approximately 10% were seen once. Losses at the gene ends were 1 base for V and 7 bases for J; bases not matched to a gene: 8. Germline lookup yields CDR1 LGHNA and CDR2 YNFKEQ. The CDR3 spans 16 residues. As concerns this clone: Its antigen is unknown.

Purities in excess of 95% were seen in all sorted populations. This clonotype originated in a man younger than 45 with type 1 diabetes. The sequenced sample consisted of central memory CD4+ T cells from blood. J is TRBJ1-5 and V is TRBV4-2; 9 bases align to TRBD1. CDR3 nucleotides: TGTGCCAGCAGCCAAGGTGGGACAGGGTACGGCCAGCCCCAGCATTTT. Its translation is CASSQGGTGYGQPQHF.